This entry lists 28 T cell receptor beta chains sequenced from one sample in a study of blood T cell repertoires in COVID-19. Method: immunoSEQ multiplex PCR; TCRdb's copy keeps in-frame clones and lacks some. Altogether 300,000 to 350,000 clones are present, around 90% being singletons, with the ten largest covering 8% to 9%. The sample consisted of PBMCs or T cells enriched from blood (not recorded which). All receptors come from a young woman who had recovered from COVID-19.

The table lists this clone with a count of one. V usage is TRBV9 and J usage is TRBJ2-7, with a tentative D call TRBD2 (6 bases). V lost 3 bases to trimming and J lost 2 bases, with 15 bases between them. The length of the CDR3 is 15 residues. Looked up from germline, CDR1 is SGDLS and CDR2 is YYNGEE. As DNA, the CDR3 is TGTGCCAGCAGCGGTCCTATGGCGGGACCCTACGAGCAGTACTTC. Protein: CASSGPMAGPYEQYF.

The V gene is TRBV6-2 or TRBV6-3, the J gene TRBJ2-6, with 12 nucleotides matching TRBD1. V was clipped by 2 bases and J by 3 bases; unmatched bases: 2. The CDR3 consists of 17 residues. From germline, CDR1 is MNHEY and CDR2 SVGEGT. Written as DNA, the CDR3 is TGTGCCAGCAGTTACGGGGACAGGGGGCTTGGGGCCAACGTCCTGACTTTC. It encodes CASSYGDRGLGANVLTF.

This clone was observed many times. The gene calls are TRBV6-6 and TRBJ1-5; 8 bases agree with TRBD1. The germline gives CDR1 MNHNY, CDR2 SVGAGI (reference sequence). The CDR3 extends over 18 amino acids. The V and J ends lost 5 bases and 5 bases, in that order; junction bases with no gene match: 17. CDR3 protein: CASSPARIGTGPDQPQHF. The CDR3 DNA reads TGTGCCAGCAGTCCCGCACGTATCGGGACAGGCCCAGATCAGCCCCAGCATTTT.

The V gene is TRBV13, the J gene TRBJ1-3, with TRBD1 identical over 7 bases. CDR1 is PRHDT and CDR2 is FYEKMQ in the germline V gene (reference sequence). V was pared by 6 bases and J by 4 bases, with 9 bases of the junction left unmatched. This CDR3 comprises 15 residues. The CDR3 sequence: CASRKLTGPGNTIYF. The CDR3 DNA reads as TGTGCCAGCAGGAAACTGACAGGGCCAGGAAACACCATATATTTT. Full variable domain (remainder filled in from reference TRBV13 and TRBJ1-3): AAGVIQSPRHLIKEKRETATLKCYPIPRHDTVYWYQQGPGQDPQFLISFYEKMQSDKGSIPDRFSAQQFSDYHSELNMSSLELGDSALYFCASRKLTGPGNTIYFGEGSWLTVV.

The CDR3, as DNA: TGTGCCAGCAGGTGGACAGGGGACACTGAAGCTTTCTTT. Protein product: CASRWTGDTEAFF. V usage is TRBV12-3 or TRBV12-4 and J usage is TRBJ1-1; 9 bases match TRBD1. Losses at the gene ends were 6 bases for V and 3 bases for J; bases not matched to a gene: 2. The CDR3 is made up of 13 amino acids.

The chain recombines TRBV6-2 or TRBV6-3 with TRBJ2-1; a possible D gene is TRBD2 (5 bases). V shed 6 bases and J shed 4 bases, with 10 bases lying between them. CDR3 length: 13 residues. CDR1 and CDR2 from the germline V gene are MNHEY and SVGEGT. The CDR3, as DNA: TGTGCCAGCAGCACTGGACTGTACAATGAGCAGTTCTTC. Protein product: CASSTGLYNEQFF.

The rearrangement joins TRBV4-1 to TRBJ1-5; 9 nucleotides align to TRBD1. With V trimmed by 5 bases and J by 5 bases, 7 bases remained unmatched. Germline V gene lookup returns CDR1 MGHRA and CDR2 YSYEKL. The CDR3 length is 15 residues. The CDR3 protein is CASSSRQGEDQPQHF. CDR3 bases: TGCGCCAGCAGCTCCAGACAGGGGGAGGATCAGCCCCAGCATTTT.

The V and J genes are TRBV12-5 and TRBJ2-5, with 8 positions matching TRBD1. V shed 0 bases and J 6 bases; nucleotides not matched to a gene: 9. The CDR3 has 16 amino acids. Germline assignment: CDR1 LGHNT and CDR2 FRNRAP. CDR3 sequence (DNA): TGTGCTAGTGGTTTGGTACTAGGACAGGGCCCGCAGACCCAGTACTTC. Protein sequence: CASGLVLGQGPQTQYF.

This sequence joins TRBV5-4 and TRBJ1-2; TRBD1 aligns across 8 bases. The CDR3 consists of 16 residues. The germline gives CDR1 SGHNT, CDR2 YYREEE (reference sequence). Germline trimming cut 0 bases from V and 8 bases from J; bases unmatched to any gene: 12. CDR3: CASSLGGQAPFRGYTF. For the CDR3, the DNA is TGTGCCAGCAGCTTGGGGGGACAGGCCCCCTTCAGGGGCTACACCTTC.

The rearrangement uses TRBV7-2 and TRBJ1-1; 10 positions agree with TRBD1. V lost 5 bases, J lost 4 bases, and 4 bases stayed unmatched. Germline CDR1 and CDR2: SGHTA and FQGNSA. The CDR3 spans 14 residues. The DNA for the CDR3 is TGTGCCAGCAGCCGGACAGGGGGAGGCACTGAAGCTTTCTTT. Translation: CASSRTGGGTEAFF.

This chain links TRBV15 with TRBJ2-1, with 9 positions matching TRBD2. Per germline, CDR1 LNHNV and CDR2 YYDKDF (reference sequence). The CDR3 sequence is 15 residues long. Trimming removed 4 bases from V and 3 bases from J; junction bases left unmatched: 4. The CDR3 nucleotides read TGTGCCACCAGCACCGGGACTAGCTTCTACAATGAGCAGTTCTTC. Translation: CATSTGTSFYNEQFF.

In its sample, this clone was seen a few times. V usage is TRBV9 and J usage is TRBJ2-7, with TRBD1 matching 7 bases. The CDR3 runs to 15 residues. Losses at the gene ends were 3 bases for V and 6 bases for J; bases not matched to a gene: 12. The germline gives CDR1 SGDLS, CDR2 YYNGEE. In DNA form, the CDR3 reads TGTGCCAGCAGCGCCCGGACAGGCGAAGACTCCGAGCAGTACTTC. Its protein product is CASSARTGEDSEQYF.

This clone is a singleton in its sample. The chain carries TRBV11-3 and TRBJ2-7, with 7 bases identical to TRBD1. V lost 1 base, J lost 3 bases, and 12 bases stayed unmatched. The V gene's germline CDR1 is SGHNT and CDR2 YENEEA. This CDR3 contains 17 residues. The DNA of the CDR3 is TGTGCCAGCAGCTTAGCCCCCACGGGACAGCCCAACTACGAGCAGTACTTC. The encoded protein is CASSLAPTGQPNYEQYF. The full variable domain, its missing parts supplied by reference TRBV11-3 and TRBJ2-7, is EAGVVQSPRYKIIEKKQPVAFWCNPISGHNTLYWYLQNLGQGPELLIRYENEEAVDDSQLPKDRFSAERLKGVDSTLKIQPAELGDSAVYLCASSLAPTGQPNYEQYFGPGTRLTVT.

The J gene is TRBJ2-1, the V gene TRBV9, with 9 bases lining up with TRBD2. This CDR3 contains 16 residues. V trimming: 4 bases; J trimming: 3 bases; junction bases outside the gene matches: 8. Germline assignment: CDR1 SGDLS and CDR2 YYNGEE. The CDR3 region is CASSLHSGSFYNEQFF. The CDR3 nucleotides are TGTGCCAGCAGCTTACATAGCGGGAGTTTCTACAATGAGCAGTTCTTC.

The V and J genes are TRBV28 and TRBJ1-5, with D unresolved. The CDR3 extends over 15 amino acids. Per germline, CDR1 MDHEN and CDR2 SYDVKM. The V end lost 5 bases, the J end lost 6 bases, and 17 bases lay between the germline ends. The CDR3 is CASSPPVGAIQPQHF. For the CDR3, the DNA is TGTGCCAGCAGTCCCCCGGTCGGTGCCATTCAGCCCCAGCATTTT. The full variable domain, completed using reference TRBV28 and TRBJ1-5, is DVKVTQSSRYLVKRTGEKVFLECVQDMDHENMFWYRQDPGLGLRLIYFSYDVKMKEKGDIPEGYSVSREKKERFSLILESASTNQTSMYLCASSPPVGAIQPQHFGDGTRLSIL.

This clone was found many times. The V and J genes are TRBV4-1 and TRBJ2-3; 12 bases map to TRBD2. The CDR3 is made up of 18 amino acids. CDR1 MGHRA and CDR2 YSYEKL come from the germline V gene. Unmatched junction bases numbered 14, after V lost 4 bases and J lost 6 bases. CDR3 DNA sequence: TGCGCCAGCAGCCCAGCCGGTCTAGCGGGGGGGCGATATGATACGCAGTATTTT. Amino acids: CASSPAGLAGGRYDTQYF.

The chain has TRBV5-5 and TRBJ1-5, with 9 positions matching TRBD1. The CDR3 totals 16 residues. V shed 4 bases, J shed 7 bases, and the junction held 12 bases outside the gene matches. The germline V gene has CDR1 SGHKS and CDR2 YYEKEE (reference sequence). CDR3 region: CASSPVPGQGGQPQHF. CDR3 sequence (DNA): TGTGCCAGCAGCCCTGTCCCGGGACAGGGAGGCCAGCCCCAGCATTTT.

The gene calls are TRBV19 and TRBJ2-5; 13 bases map to TRBD2. This CDR3 is 15 amino acids long. V shed 5 bases and J 2 bases; nucleotides not matched to a gene: 2. Germline V gene sequence: CDR1 LNHDA, CDR2 SQIVND (reference sequence). The CDR3 DNA reads as TGTGCCAGTAGTCTACTAGCGGGGGGGCAAGAGACCCAGTACTTC. Protein: CASSLLAGGQETQYF.

The chain uses TRBV5-6 and TRBJ2-7; 8 nucleotides agree with TRBD2. Germline CDR1 SGHDT, CDR2 YYEEEE. This CDR3 is 14 amino acids long. J lost 0 bases, V lost 4 bases, and 3 bases had no gene match. CDR3 nucleotides: TGTGCCAGCAGCCTGGGACTAGACTCCTACGAGCAGTACTTC. This codes for CASSLGLDSYEQYF.

The J gene is TRBJ1-6, the V gene TRBV4-2, with TRBD1 as a possible D gene (5 bases). This CDR3 is 16 amino acids long. Trimming shortened V by 1 base and J by 4 bases, and 11 bases separated the two germline ends. CDR1 LGHNA and CDR2 YNFKEQ come from the germline V gene. CDR3: CASSQVGGVYNSPLHF. CDR3 in DNA: TGTGCCAGCAGCCAAGTGGGAGGGGTTTATAATTCACCCCTCCACTTT.

This rearrangement joins TRBV18 to TRBJ2-1; TRBD2 agrees at 7 bases. Germline V gene lookup returns CDR1 KGHSH and CDR2 LQKENI. Losses at the gene ends were 6 bases for V and 4 bases for J; bases not matched to a gene: 12. This CDR3 has 16 amino acids. The CDR3 nucleotides are TGTGCCAGCTCGGGCGTCCTAGCGGTTGTTTACAATGAGCAGTTCTTC. Residues: CASSGVLAVVYNEQFF.

The CDR3 coding sequence is TGTGCCAGCAGCTTCAGGGGCGGCACCGGGGAGCTGTTTTTT. Amino acids: CASSFRGGTGELFF. This chain uses TRBV5-6 with TRBJ2-2; the D gene is possibly TRBD1 (6 bases). Trimming left V 2 bases short and J 4 bases short, with 9 bases between. The CDR3 spans 14 residues. CDR1 is SGHDT, CDR2 YYEEEE, per germline.

A few counts support this clone. CDR3 coding DNA: TGTGCCTGGAGTGCCGGGACTAATGTAGGTCAGCCCCAGCATTTT. Translating it yields CAWSAGTNVGQPQHF. J is TRBJ1-5 and V is TRBV30; weak D call: TRBD1 (5 bases). The ends were cut back, 1 base at V and 6 bases at J, with 16 bases in the middle. The CDR3 consists of 15 residues. CDR1 is GTSNPN, CDR2 SVGIG, per germline (reference sequence).

In its sample, this clone was seen a few times. As DNA, the CDR3 is TGTGCCAGCAGCCTGGGACAGGGTAACATCTACACCTTC. Its protein product is CASSLGQGNIYTF. This chain connects TRBV2 to TRBJ1-2, with 9 bases fitting TRBD1. Looked up from germline, CDR1 is SNHLY and CDR2 is FYNNEI. The ends lost 6 bases at V and 10 bases at J; junction bases unmatched: 9. The CDR3 has 13 amino acids. The variable domain in full, completed from reference TRBV2 and TRBJ1-2, reads EPEVTQTPSHQVTQMGQEVILRCVPISNHLYFYWYRQILGQKVEFLVSFYNNEISEKSEIFDDQFSVERPDGSNFTLKIRSTKLEDSAMYFCASSLGQGNIYTFGSGTRLTVV.

This rearrangement joins TRBV7-9 to TRBJ1-1, with 7 bases fitting TRBD1. V dropped 5 bases and J dropped 5; count of bases not matched to a gene: 11. This CDR3 spans 15 amino acids. From germline, CDR1 is SEHNR and CDR2 FQNEAQ (reference sequence). Written as DNA, the CDR3 is TGTGCCAGCAGCCCTCGACAGGGTCTCTTGACTGAAGCTTTCTTT. It encodes CASSPRQGLLTEAFF. Variable domain in full (rest from reference TRBV7-9 and TRBJ1-1): DTGVSQNPRHKITKRGQNVTFRCDPISEHNRLYWYRQTLGQGPEFLTYFQNEAQLEKSRLLSDRFSAERPKGSFSTLEIQRTEQGDSAMYLCASSPRQGLLTEAFFGQGTRLTVV.

V is TRBV7-3 and J is TRBJ2-5, with 10 bases that match TRBD2. CDR3 length: 16 residues. The V segment lost 2 bases and the J segment 0 bases; nucleotides outside the gene matches: 3. Germline V CDR1 and CDR2: SGHTA, FQGTGA. The CDR3 loop is CASSLLAGVDQETQYF. The CDR3 DNA reads TGTGCCAGCAGCTTACTAGCGGGGGTGGACCAAGAGACCCAGTACTTC. Variable domain in full (rest from reference TRBV7-3 and TRBJ2-5): GAGVSQTPSNKVTEKGKYVELRCDPISGHTALYWYRQSLGQGPEFLIYFQGTGAADDSGLPNDRFFAVRPEGSVSTLKIQRTERGDSAVYLCASSLLAGVDQETQYFGPGTRLLVL.

The rearrangement joins TRBV10-1 to TRBJ2-1; 7 bases align to TRBD2. From germline, CDR1 is WNHNN and CDR2 SYGVQD (reference sequence). The CDR3 totals 17 residues. J was trimmed by 2 bases and V by 0 bases; bases with no gene match: 7. The CDR3 loop reads CASSESGREPTYNEQFF. CDR3 coding DNA: TGCGCCAGCAGTGAGTCAGGGCGGGAGCCTACCTACAATGAGCAGTTCTTC.

This chain uses TRBV28 with TRBJ2-5, with a possible D match to TRBD2 (6 bases). The CDR3 runs to 15 residues. V was clipped by 3 bases and J by 0 bases, with 11 bases between them. The germline V gene has CDR1 MDHEN and CDR2 SYDVKM. Here the CDR3 reads CASSFTGGYQETQYF. Here the CDR3 DNA reads TGTGCCAGCAGTTTCACAGGAGGGTACCAAGAGACCCAGTACTTC.